This T cell receptor beta chain was identified in a study of blood T cell repertoires in COVID-19. Background on the study: From the United States, Italy and Spain came samples of acute and convalescent COVID-19. In each case, the material was cDNA or gDNA derived from T cells, B-cell-depleted T cells, or PBMCs.

Methods used by the authors: Amplifying reference gene primers gave estimates of nucleated cell counts. Libraries were prepared by immunoSEQ multiplex PCR; TCRdb keeps only in-frame clonotypes and omits some of them. V and J calls and clone size come straight from that table; D and trimming were deduced from the DNA. Of roughly 280,000 clones listed, roughly 90% are singletons. Germline loops: CDR1 KGHSH, CDR2 LQKENI. V lost 5 bases to trimming and J lost 3 bases, with 15 bases between them. The CDR3 covers 15 residues. The origin of this receptor is a man aged 30-40 years with active or convalescent COVID-19. Sequencing input: peripheral blood. The chain combines TRBV18 with TRBJ2-3; D is possibly TRBD1 (6 bases). CDR3 bases: TGTGCCAGCTCATCCCGAATGACAGGAACAGATACGCAGTATTTT. Translation: CASSSRMTGTDTQYF.